In its sample, the clone carrying this T cell receptor beta chain was seen many times. These data belong to a study of T cells in Graves' hyperthyroidism and ophthalmopathy. Germline loops: CDR1 MDHEN, CDR2 SYDVKM. V lost 7 bases and J lost 2, with 15 bases in between. The CDR3 has 14 amino acids. The investigators amplified TCR beta CDR3 regions from RNA transcripts. The primer set for the first-round RT-PCR of the TCR CDR3 was HTBI. One entry per CDR3 protein, called by TCRdb with MiXCR from the multiplex PCR reads. This repertoire shows 300,000 to 450,000 distinct CDR3 sequences, about 15% found once; its top ten account for 15% to 20%.

The TCR sequence derives from a woman aged 25 to 39 with Graves' ophthalmopathy. This chain uses TRBV28 with TRBJ2-7; the D call may be TRBD1 or TRBD2 (5 bases each). Source material: blood. CDR3 bases: TGTGCCAGCATTTTTCGGGGCCGCGCCTACGAGCAGTACTTC. This gives the protein CASIFRGRAYEQYF.